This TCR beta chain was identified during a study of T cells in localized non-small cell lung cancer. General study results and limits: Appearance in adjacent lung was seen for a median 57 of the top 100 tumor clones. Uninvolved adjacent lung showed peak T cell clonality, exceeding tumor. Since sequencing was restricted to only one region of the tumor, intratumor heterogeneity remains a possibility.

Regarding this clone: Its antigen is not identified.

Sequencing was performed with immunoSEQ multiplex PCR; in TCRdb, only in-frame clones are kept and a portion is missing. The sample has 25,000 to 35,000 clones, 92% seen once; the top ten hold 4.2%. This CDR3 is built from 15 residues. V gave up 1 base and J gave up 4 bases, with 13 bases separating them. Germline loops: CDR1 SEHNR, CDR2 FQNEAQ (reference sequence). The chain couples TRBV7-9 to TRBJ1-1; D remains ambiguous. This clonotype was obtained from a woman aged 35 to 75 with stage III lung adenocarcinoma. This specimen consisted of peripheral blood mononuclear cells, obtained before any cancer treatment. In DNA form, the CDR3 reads TGTGCCAGCAGCTTAGGTTCGGGTATAGGCACTGAAGCTTTCTTT. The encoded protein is CASSLGSGIGTEAFF.